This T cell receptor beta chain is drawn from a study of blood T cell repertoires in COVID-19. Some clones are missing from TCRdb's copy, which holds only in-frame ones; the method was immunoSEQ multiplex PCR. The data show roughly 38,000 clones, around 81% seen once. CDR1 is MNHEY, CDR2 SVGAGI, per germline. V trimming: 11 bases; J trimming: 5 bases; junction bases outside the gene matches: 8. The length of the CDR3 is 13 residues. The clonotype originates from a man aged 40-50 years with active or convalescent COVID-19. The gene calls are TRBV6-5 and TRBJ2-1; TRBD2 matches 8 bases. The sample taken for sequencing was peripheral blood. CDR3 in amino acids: CAVFSGTNNEQFF. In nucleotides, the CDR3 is TGTGCCGTCTTTAGCGGGACTAACAATGAGCAGTTCTTC.